The sequence of this T cell receptor beta chain was determined in a study of spatial heterogeneity in lung cancer. Overall study: Sequencing covered available follow-up PBMC samples collected a median of approximately two years after resection.

V lost 4 bases to trimming and J lost 5 bases, with 14 bases between them. The germline V gene encodes CDR1 SGHTA and CDR2 FQGNSA. CDR3 length equals 14 residues. Every TCR cDNA molecule bore a unique molecular identifier. In TCRdb, the 5' RACE reads were re-called with MiXCR into one record per CDR3 protein. The table lists about 47,000 distinct CDR3 sequences, 12% of them singletons. Only a few counts were recorded for this clonotype. As for time point: blood at routine non-recurrence follow-up after resection. Unsorted whole RNA from tumor, nontumor lung or frozen PBMC underwent sequencing. The TCR originated in a male donor with early-stage non-small cell lung cancer. The source was PBMCs, collected at follow-up. The chain carries TRBV7-2 and TRBJ2-5; possible D gene TRBD2, 5 bases. The DNA of the CDR3 is TGTGCCAGCAGCTCCCGGAGGAGCGCTGAGACCCAGTACTTC. It yields the protein CASSSRRSAETQYF.